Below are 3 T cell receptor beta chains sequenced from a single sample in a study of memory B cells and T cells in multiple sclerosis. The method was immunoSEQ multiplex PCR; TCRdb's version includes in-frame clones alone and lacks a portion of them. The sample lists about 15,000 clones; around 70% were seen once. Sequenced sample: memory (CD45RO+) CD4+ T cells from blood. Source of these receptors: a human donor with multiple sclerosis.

The CDR3 here is CAWQGSPSAGYTF. The DNA for the CDR3 is TGTGCCTGGCAGGGAAGCCCTTCGGCTGGCTACACCTTC. V and J are TRBV30 and TRBJ1-2; the D gene is possibly TRBD1 (5 bases). The V gene's germline CDR1 is GTSNPN and CDR2 SVGIG (reference sequence). V dropped 5 bases and J dropped 7 bases, with 17 bases sitting between them. The CDR3 sequence is 13 residues long.

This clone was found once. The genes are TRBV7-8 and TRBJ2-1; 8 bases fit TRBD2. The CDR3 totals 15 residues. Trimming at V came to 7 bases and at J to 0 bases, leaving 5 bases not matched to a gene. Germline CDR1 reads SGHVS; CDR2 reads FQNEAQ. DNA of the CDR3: TGTGCCAGCACCGAAGCGGGGGTCTCCTACAATGAGCAGTTCTTC. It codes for CASTEAGVSYNEQFF.

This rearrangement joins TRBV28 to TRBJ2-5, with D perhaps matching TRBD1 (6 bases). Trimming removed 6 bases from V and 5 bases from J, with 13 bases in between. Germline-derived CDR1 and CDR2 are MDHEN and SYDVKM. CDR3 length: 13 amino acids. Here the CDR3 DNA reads TGTGCCAGCAGACAGCAGGGGTCGGAGACCCAGTACTTC. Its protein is CASRQQGSETQYF.